The present entry profiles one T cell receptor beta chain with its context. Its antigen is currently unknown. This sample was included in a study of immune cell composition in non-small cell lung cancer. Trimming removed 0 bases at V and 0 bases at J, with 9 bases between. This CDR3 comprises 17 residues. The V gene's germline CDR1 is LNHDA and CDR2 SQIVND (reference sequence). Clones were read by immunoSEQ multiplex PCR, and TCRdb kept only the in-frame ones, dropping some. The table has about 6,700 clones, under 80% seen once. Whole-study findings and limits: Shared sequences between tumour-reactive and dominant in vivo clones were not proven.

The chain recombines TRBV19 with TRBJ2-6, with D unclear. Specimen: lung tumor tissue. The receptor comes from a human donor with non-small cell lung cancer. CDR3 sequence: CASSIDRSSSGANVLTF. For the CDR3, the DNA is TGTGCCAGTAGTATAGACAGGTCGAGCTCTGGGGCCAACGTCCTGACTTTC.